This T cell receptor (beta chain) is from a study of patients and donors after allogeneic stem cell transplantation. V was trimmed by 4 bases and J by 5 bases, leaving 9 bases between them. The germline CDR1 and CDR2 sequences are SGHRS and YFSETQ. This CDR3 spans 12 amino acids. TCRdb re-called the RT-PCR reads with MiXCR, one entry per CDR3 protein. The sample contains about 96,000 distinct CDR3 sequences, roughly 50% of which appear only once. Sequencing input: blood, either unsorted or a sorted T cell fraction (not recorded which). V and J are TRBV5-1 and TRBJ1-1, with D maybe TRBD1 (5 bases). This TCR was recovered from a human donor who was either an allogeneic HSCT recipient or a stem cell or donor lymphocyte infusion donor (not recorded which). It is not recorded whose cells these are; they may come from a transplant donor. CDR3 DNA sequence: TGCGCCAGCAGCCCGGAGGGGACTGAAGCTTTCTTT. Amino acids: CASSPEGTEAFF.